A single sample is the source of the 19 T cell receptor beta chains below, sequenced in a study of cytomegalovirus exposure and HLA in healthy donors. Vbeta (60) and Jbeta (13) primers were used in the PCR. The assay was immunoSEQ multiplex PCR, and TCRdb's table has in-frame clones only and misses some. This sample has about 93,000 clones, with 82% found just once. Specimen: PBMCs. The receptors shown here come from a man between 45 and 60 years old in good health and CMV-seronegative.

The gene calls are TRBV6-4 and TRBJ1-1; the D gene is possibly TRBD1 (6 bases). This CDR3 contains 17 residues. With 0 bases removed from V and 0 bases from J, the gap between germline ends came to 14 bases. Germline V gene data show CDR1 as MRHNA and CDR2 as SNTAGT. The CDR3 spells CASSDSEDSKMNTEAFF. The CDR3 DNA is TGTGCCAGCAGTGACTCGGAGGACAGTAAGATGAACACTGAAGCTTTCTTT.

This clone was observed a single time. CDR3 coding DNA: TGTGCCATCAGTGAGTCCGGGGGGACCAACTATGGCTACACCTTC. Protein sequence: CAISESGGTNYGYTF. This rearrangement joins TRBV10-3 to TRBJ1-2; TRBD1 is a possible D gene (5 bases). CDR1 is ENHRY, CDR2 SYGVKD, per germline. The CDR3 loop spans 15 amino acids. V was trimmed by 0 bases and J by 2 bases, leaving 10 bases between them.

The rearrangement links TRBV18 to TRBJ2-5; perhaps TRBD2 as D (5 bases). The ends were cut back, 4 bases at V and 1 base at J, with 7 bases in the middle. This CDR3 spans 13 amino acids. Germline V gene lookup returns CDR1 KGHSH and CDR2 LQKENI. CDR3 amino acids: CASSRSVQETQYF. As DNA, the CDR3 is TGTGCCAGCTCACGTAGCGTCCAAGAGACCCAGTACTTC.

This clone was counted many times. The chain joins TRBV28 to TRBJ1-5, with D possibly TRBD1 on 6 matching bases. Deletions cut 2 bases from V and 0 bases from J, with 11 bases between. The CDR3 runs to 16 residues. In germline, CDR1 is MDHEN, CDR2 SYDVKM. The CDR3 spells CASSLVQGNSNQPQHF. The CDR3 DNA is TGTGCCAGCAGTTTAGTACAGGGTAATAGCAATCAGCCCCAGCATTTT.

The rearrangement uses TRBV30 and TRBJ2-5, with 7 nucleotides matching TRBD1. The CDR3 length is 15 residues. Germline loops: CDR1 GTSNPN, CDR2 SVGIG (reference sequence). The ends lost 0 bases at V and 5 bases at J; junction bases unmatched: 9. CDR3 DNA: TGTGCCTGGAGTGTGGGACAGACTCATCGGGAGACCCAGTACTTC. This codes for CAWSVGQTHRETQYF.

The V call is TRBV5-1, the J call TRBJ2-2; D is ambiguous. The ends were cut back, 3 bases at V and 1 base at J, with 10 bases in the middle. This CDR3 spans 15 amino acids. The germline V gene encodes CDR1 SGHRS and CDR2 YFSETQ. The CDR3 DNA sequence: TGCGCCAGCAGCTCGGTAGAAAGGAACACCGGGGAGCTGTTTTTT. It is translated as CASSSVERNTGELFF.

The chain employs TRBV18 and TRBJ2-5; 13 bases are shared with TRBD2. The end of the DNA aligns better with TRBJ2-7, so the J call may be wrong. Germline V CDR1 and CDR2: KGHSH, LQKENI. The CDR3 loop spans 17 amino acids. CDR3 sequence: CASSSGLAGVRVNEQYF. The CDR3 DNA sequence: TGTGCCAGCTCCTCCGGACTAGCGGGAGTTCGCGTCAACGAGCAGTACTTC.

The V gene is TRBV4-1, the J gene TRBJ2-5; 15 bases map to TRBD2. V lost 4 bases to trimming and J lost 4 bases; unmatched junction nucleotides: 4. Germline V gene data show CDR1 as MGHRA and CDR2 as YSYEKL. The CDR3 covers 16 residues. CDR3 sequence: CASSPWTSGRGETQYF. The CDR3 nucleotides are TGCGCCAGCAGCCCCTGGACTAGCGGGAGGGGAGAGACCCAGTACTTC.

This chain joins TRBV4-2 and TRBJ1-5; D is unresolved. Germline V gene sequence: CDR1 LGHNA, CDR2 YNFKEQ. This CDR3 comprises 16 residues. Trimming removed 0 bases from V and 7 bases from J, with 16 bases in between. The CDR3 DNA reads as TGTGCCAGCAGCCAAGAGAATGACGGAGGATGGCAGCCCCAGCATTTT. Translation: CASSQENDGGWQPQHF.

V usage is TRBV6-8 and J usage is TRBJ1-4; perhaps TRBD1 as D (6 bases). The CDR3 has 17 residues. Looked up from germline, CDR1 is MNHGY and CDR2 is SAAAGT. Trimming left V 5 bases short and J 8 bases short, with 24 bases between. This CDR3 reads CASSEGGLGLAHEKLFF. DNA for the CDR3: TGTGCCAGCAGTGAGGGGGGGCTTGGGCTTGCGCACGAAAAACTGTTTTTT.

V and J are TRBV10-3 and TRBJ2-2, with TRBD1 matching 8 bases. V shed 6 bases and J 6 bases; nucleotides not matched to a gene: 6. The germline CDR1 and CDR2 sequences are ENHRY and SYGVKD. The CDR3 runs to 14 residues. Written as DNA, the CDR3 is TGTGCCATCAGCACAACAGGGGGATCCGGGGAGCTGTTTTTT. It is translated as CAISTTGGSGELFF.

The V call is TRBV2, the J call TRBJ1-2; 7 nucleotides agree with TRBD1. Losses at the gene ends were 9 bases for V and 6 bases for J; bases not matched to a gene: 10. CDR3 length: 13 amino acids. Germline lookup yields CDR1 SNHLY and CDR2 FYNNEI. DNA for the CDR3: TGTGCCAGTTGGGCTACAGGGGTAAATGGCTACACCTTC. This translates into CASWATGVNGYTF.

The rearrangement uses TRBV7-2 and TRBJ2-5, with TRBD1 as a possible D gene (6 bases). The CDR3 covers 15 residues. V was trimmed by 0 bases and J by 0 bases, leaving 8 bases between them. Germline-derived CDR1 and CDR2 are SGHTA and FQGNSA. CDR3 amino acids: CASSLATGNQETQYF. The CDR3 nucleotides are TGTGCCAGCAGCTTAGCTACAGGGAACCAAGAGACCCAGTACTTC.

This clone was observed a few times. The CDR3 here is CASSLTGQGVRSNQPQHF. The CDR3 nucleotides read TGTGCCAGCAGTTTAACAGGACAGGGAGTTCGGAGCAATCAGCCCCAGCATTTT. The rearrangement joins TRBV28 to TRBJ1-5; 8 bases match TRBD1. V trimming: 2 bases; J trimming: 1 base; junction bases outside the gene matches: 10. CDR3 size: 18 residues. The germline V gene encodes CDR1 MDHEN and CDR2 SYDVKM.

The chain links TRBV7-9 to TRBJ1-2; D is undetermined. Trimming took off 5 bases at V and 8 bases at J, with 12 bases between the two ends. The CDR3 totals 12 residues. CDR1 is SEHNR, CDR2 FQNEAQ, per germline (reference sequence). The CDR3 coding sequence is TGTGCCAGCAGCCAACCCCGGAGCGGCTACACCTTC. Its translation: CASSQPRSGYTF.

V gene TRBV9 combines with J gene TRBJ1-1, with D perhaps TRBD1 (5 bases). CDR1 SGDLS and CDR2 YYNGEE come from the germline V gene. The CDR3 has 15 residues. The ends were cut back, 2 bases at V and 0 bases at J, with 11 bases in the middle. The chain's CDR3 is CASSVAGGLNTEAFF. The CDR3 DNA reads as TGTGCCAGCAGCGTCGCCGGGGGTTTGAACACTGAAGCTTTCTTT.

The rearrangement joins TRBV19 to TRBJ2-1, with 9 positions matching TRBD1. The length of the CDR3 is 14 residues. V gave up 5 bases and J gave up 9 bases; unmatched junction bases: 8. Germline lookup yields CDR1 LNHDA and CDR2 SQIVND (reference sequence). The CDR3 nucleotides are TGTGCCAGTAGTCCCCGAACAGGGGGCGGTGAGCAGTTCTTC. As protein: CASSPRTGGGEQFF.

The chain has TRBV30 and TRBJ2-7, with a weak D call TRBD2 (6 bases). Trimming removed 1 base at V and 0 bases at J, with 10 bases between. CDR3 size: 14 residues. Germline CDR1 and CDR2: GTSNPN and SVGIG (reference sequence). CDR3 DNA: TGTGCCTGGAGTGCCGGAGGGTCCTCCTACGAGCAGTACTTC. It codes for CAWSAGGSSYEQYF.

The V and J genes are TRBV29-1 and TRBJ1-5; D is possibly TRBD1 (5 bases). The ends were cut back, 7 bases at V and 3 bases at J, with 13 bases in the middle. This CDR3 region has 13 residues. Germline CDR1 is SQVTM and CDR2 is ANQGSEA. CDR3 nucleotides: TGCAGCGCCGCGGGGGGATTCAATCAGCCCCAGCATTTT. It yields the protein CSAAGGFNQPQHF.